This T cell receptor beta chain was sequenced for a study of blood T cell repertoires in COVID-19. Whole-study context: Acute-phase and convalescent COVID-19 samples originated in the United States, Italy and Spain. PBMCs, B-cell-depleted T cells, or T cells were the source of the cDNA or gDNA that made up the material.

Germline assignment: CDR1 SEHNR and CDR2 FQNEAQ (reference sequence). Trimming at V came to 9 bases and at J to 0 bases, leaving 2 bases not matched to a gene. There are 12 residues in the CDR3. Per the original methods: Reference gene primer amplification gave nucleated cell count estimates. Some clones are missing from TCRdb's copy, which holds only in-frame ones; the method was immunoSEQ multiplex PCR. For V, J and clone size, that table is used; D and trimming come from the DNA. Counted here are around 100,000 clones, 84% occurring once; the ten biggest clones make up around 2%. The sequenced sample was peripheral blood. The TCR originated in a man between 65 and 85 years old with active or convalescent COVID-19. The J gene is TRBJ2-7, the V gene TRBV7-9; 7 nucleotides match TRBD1. The CDR3 DNA follows: TGTGCCAGTGGACAGGACTCCTACGAGCAGTACTTC. Its translation: CASGQDSYEQYF.